These 18 T cell receptor beta chains came from one sample sequenced in a study of blood T cell repertoires in COVID-19. Only in-frame clones appear in the TCRdb table, and some are missing; sequencing was by immunoSEQ multiplex PCR. In the table there are about 240,000 clones, about 83% of which are singletons. Material: peripheral blood. The receptor set was obtained from a human donor in a cohort sampled during active COVID-19.

The genes are TRBV5-4 and TRBJ2-1; weak D call: TRBD2 (7 bases). The germline CDR1 and CDR2 sequences are SGHNT and YYREEE (reference sequence). The CDR3 loop spans 13 amino acids. V was clipped by 0 bases and J by 8 bases, with 9 bases between them. The CDR3 DNA reads TGTGCCAGCAGCTTGGGGGGGGGCGATGAGCAGTTCTTC. This gives the protein CASSLGGGDEQFF.

The chain carries TRBV27 and TRBJ2-5; tentative D call: TRBD1 (5 bases). The V gene's germline CDR1 is MNHEY and CDR2 SMNVEV (reference sequence). The CDR3 length is 14 residues. The V and J ends lost 6 bases and 0 bases respectively, with 11 bases between them. The chain's CDR3 is CASSPAGYQETQYF. The CDR3 DNA reads as TGTGCCAGCAGCCCCGCAGGGTACCAAGAGACCCAGTACTTC.

V is TRBV10-3 and J is TRBJ1-1, with TRBD1 matching over 9 bases. Trimming removed 3 bases from V and 5 bases from J; junction bases left unmatched: 7. Germline V gene lookup returns CDR1 ENHRY and CDR2 SYGVKD. CDR3 length: 15 amino acids. The CDR3 DNA reads as TGTGCCATCAGTGACTTGACAGGGGGGAGAACTGAAGCTTTCTTT. Encoded protein: CAISDLTGGRTEAFF.

This rearrangement joins TRBV27 to TRBJ2-7; perhaps TRBD1 as D (6 bases). CDR1 and CDR2 from the germline V gene are MNHEY and SMNVEV (reference sequence). The length of the CDR3 is 12 residues. V lost 5 bases to trimming and J lost 4 bases, with 9 bases between them. The chain's CDR3 is CASSLQGYEQYF. For the CDR3, the DNA is TGTGCCAGCAGTCTACAGGGTTACGAGCAGTACTTC.

The rearrangement joins TRBV5-5 to TRBJ2-5; TRBD2 might be the D (6 bases). Germline CDR1 is SGHKS and CDR2 is YYEKEE (reference sequence). V was cut by 5 bases and J by 2 bases, with 19 bases left in between. This CDR3 is built from 16 residues. The CDR3 nucleotides are TGTGCCAGCAGTCCACGGGAAGCGGCGGGGCAAGAGACCCAGTACTTC. It codes for CASSPREAAGQETQYF.

V and J are TRBV18 and TRBJ2-5; maybe TRBD2 (6 bases). The CDR3 totals 13 residues. The germline V and J ends were trimmed by 3 bases and 8 bases, with 13 bases remaining between them. Germline V gives CDR1 KGHSH, CDR2 LQKENI. CDR3 amino acids: CASSPGTGGTQYF. DNA of the CDR3: TGTGCCAGCTCACCGGGGACTGGGGGAACCCAGTACTTC.

Concerning this clone: Additional DNA sequences in this sample encode the identical CDR3. For the CDR3, the DNA is TGTGCCAGCAGTTTGACAGGGTTCTACGAGCAGTACTTC. Protein product: CASSLTGFYEQYF. The V and J genes are TRBV27 and TRBJ2-7; 7 bases fit TRBD1. Germline V gene data show CDR1 as MNHEY and CDR2 as SMNVEV (reference sequence). With V trimmed by 3 bases and J by 3 bases, 2 bases remained unmatched. CDR3 length: 13 amino acids.

This clone was observed a few times. This sequence joins TRBV7-2 and TRBJ1-1; D is undetermined. The germline gives CDR1 SGHTA, CDR2 FQGNSA. This CDR3 contains 15 residues. Trimming took off 5 bases at V and 3 bases at J, with 16 bases between the two ends. The CDR3, as DNA: TGTGCCAGCAGCCTAACCGGGTATGGGTACACTGAAGCTTTCTTT. As protein: CASSLTGYGYTEAFF.

The chain uses TRBV5-1 and TRBJ2-3; 9 bases are a match to TRBD1. This CDR3 contains 14 residues. Germline V CDR1 and CDR2: SGHRS, YFSETQ. V was clipped by 4 bases and J by 5 bases; unmatched bases: 5. The CDR3 nucleotides are TGCGCCAGCAGCGCTCGGACAGGGGAAGATACGCAGTATTTT. This gives the protein CASSARTGEDTQYF.

V usage is TRBV9 and J usage is TRBJ1-5; TRBD1 matches 7 bases. The junction had 8 bases not matched to a gene; V was cut back by 2 bases and J by 6 bases. CDR1 is SGDLS, CDR2 YYNGEE, per germline. The CDR3 spans 15 residues. Here the CDR3 DNA reads TGTGCCAGCAGCGTCGAAGGGGGCGCAGGTCAGCCCCAGCATTTT. Translation: CASSVEGGAGQPQHF.

V gene TRBV28 combines with J gene TRBJ2-7; 11 nucleotides match TRBD2. The CDR3 consists of 15 residues. Per the germline V gene, CDR1 is MDHEN and CDR2 is SYDVKM. J gave up 2 bases and V 10 bases, and 10 bases lay outside the gene matches. DNA for the CDR3: TGTGCCACCTCCTCTCCTAGCGGGAGGACCTACGAGCAGTACTTC. Its translation: CATSSPSGRTYEQYF.

The chain is built from TRBV7-2 and TRBJ2-1; 10 bases match TRBD1. Germline assignment: CDR1 SGHTA and CDR2 FQGNSA. This CDR3 has 14 residues. After removal of 5 bases from V and 12 bases from J, the junction contained 10 bases not matched to a gene. The CDR3 region is CASSRGGTGARQFF. The CDR3 DNA sequence: TGTGCCAGCAGCCGCGGCGGGACAGGGGCGAGGCAGTTCTTC.

This chain links TRBV18 with TRBJ1-1, with 8 positions matching TRBD1. The length of the CDR3 is 14 residues. Germline-derived CDR1 and CDR2 are KGHSH and LQKENI. V dropped 5 bases and J dropped 5; count of bases not matched to a gene: 7. The CDR3 sequence: CASSSAGGGTEAFF. For the CDR3, the DNA is TGTGCCAGCTCATCTGCAGGGGGCGGAACTGAAGCTTTCTTT.

The gene calls are TRBV3-1 (or the pseudogene TRBV3-2) and TRBJ2-2; 9 positions match TRBD1. J gave up 2 bases and V 4 bases, and 5 bases lay outside the gene matches. CDR1 and CDR2 from the germline V gene are LGHDT and YNNKEL (reference sequence). The CDR3 covers 16 residues. The CDR3 loop is CASSLRQGGNTGELFF. The DNA of the CDR3 is TGTGCCAGCAGCCTTCGACAGGGGGGAAACACCGGGGAGCTGTTTTTT.

J is TRBJ2-2 and V is TRBV3-1 (or the pseudogene TRBV3-2), with a weak D call TRBD1 (7 bases). Trimming took off 5 bases at V and 4 bases at J, with 17 bases between the two ends. Germline V lookup: CDR1 LGHDT, CDR2 YNNKEL (reference sequence). This CDR3 is 16 amino acids long. CDR3 nucleotides: TGTGCCAGCAGCAGACAGGGAGGTTTGAGCACCGGGGAGCTGTTTTTT. Its protein product is CASSRQGGLSTGELFF.

CDR3 loop: CASSATKDTQYF. The CDR3 region has the DNA TGTGCCAGTAGTGCTACGAAAGATACGCAGTATTTT. The rearrangement uses TRBV19 and TRBJ2-3, with D hard to call. The CDR3 spans 12 residues. V lost 5 bases to trimming and J lost 5 bases, with 8 bases between them. Per germline, CDR1 LNHDA and CDR2 SQIVND (reference sequence).

The V and J genes are TRBV19 and TRBJ1-2; no firm D call. The CDR3 spans 12 residues. With 3 bases removed from V and 7 bases from J, the gap between germline ends came to 9 bases. Germline V gene lookup returns CDR1 LNHDA and CDR2 SQIVND (reference sequence). The CDR3 DNA reads TGTGCCAGTAGTATTCGGGGAGGTGGCTACACCTTC. Its protein is CASSIRGGGYTF.

The chain is built from TRBV11-2 and TRBJ2-1; 10 positions agree with TRBD2. CDR1 is SGHAT, CDR2 FQNNGV, per germline. The CDR3 covers 17 residues. V was clipped by 1 base and J by 8 bases; unmatched bases: 11. CDR3 in amino acids: CASSLASAGGPGDEQFF. The CDR3, as DNA: TGTGCCAGCAGCTTAGCCTCAGCGGGGGGGCCGGGGGATGAGCAGTTCTTC.